The following is a T cell receptor (beta chain) sequence with its context. The antigen is unknown. From germline, CDR1 is SGDLS and CDR2 YYNGEE. The V end lost 4 bases, the J end lost 0 bases, and 4 bases lay between the germline ends. This CDR3 is built from 12 residues. Measured with immunoSEQ multiplex PCR; TCRdb has only the in-frame clones, and not every one. The table records about 2,100,000 clones, 85% to 95% of them present only once. CD8 cells regarded as naive lacked CD45RO, were positively chosen for CCR7, and omitted terminally differentiated effector memory CD45RA+ cells. The record originates from a study of shared clonotypes between healthy human individuals. General study points: Represented diversity, genetic and exposure-history alike, was limited by few donors.

The receptor's source is a man aged 18-30 years in good health. Some clones in this sample may be carry-over from other donors' samples. V is TRBV9 and J is TRBJ1-2; D remains ambiguous. Sequences were obtained from naive CD8+ T cells from PBMCs. CDR3 sequence (DNA): TGTGCCAGCAGCCTACCTAACTATGGCTACACCTTC. This translates into CASSLPNYGYTF.